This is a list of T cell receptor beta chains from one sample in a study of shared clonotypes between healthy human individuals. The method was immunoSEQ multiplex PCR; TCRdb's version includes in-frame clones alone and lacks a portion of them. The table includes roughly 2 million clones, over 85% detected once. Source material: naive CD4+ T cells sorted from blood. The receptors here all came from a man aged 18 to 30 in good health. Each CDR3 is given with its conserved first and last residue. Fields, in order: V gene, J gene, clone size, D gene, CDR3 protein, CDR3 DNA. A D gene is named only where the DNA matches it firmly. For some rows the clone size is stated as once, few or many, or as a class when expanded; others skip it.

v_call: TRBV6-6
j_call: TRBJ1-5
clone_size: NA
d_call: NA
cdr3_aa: CASSRGDSNQPQHF
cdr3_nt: TGTGCCAGCAGCCGGGGGGACAGCAATCAGCCCCAGCATTTT

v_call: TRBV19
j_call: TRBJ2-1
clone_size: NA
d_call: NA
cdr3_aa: CASSMGMLSLGNEQFF
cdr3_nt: TGTGCCAGTAGTATGGGGATGTTGTCTCTGGGCAATGAGCAGTTCTTC

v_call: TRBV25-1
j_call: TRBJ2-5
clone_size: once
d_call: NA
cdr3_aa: CASSEPRGGPETQYF
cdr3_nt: TGTGCCAGCAGTGAGCCTAGGGGTGGGCCAGAGACCCAGTACTTC

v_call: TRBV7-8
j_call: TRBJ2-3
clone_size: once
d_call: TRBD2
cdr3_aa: CASSSIGSGAGTDTQYF
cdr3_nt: TGTGCCAGCAGCAGTATAGGTAGCGGGGCCGGCACAGATACGCAGTATTTT

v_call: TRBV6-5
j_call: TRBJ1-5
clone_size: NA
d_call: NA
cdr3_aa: CASIRGNSNQPQHF
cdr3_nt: TGTGCCAGCATACGAGGGAATAGCAATCAGCCCCAGCATTTT

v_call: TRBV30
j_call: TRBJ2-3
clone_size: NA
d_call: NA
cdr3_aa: CAWKGSGTQYF
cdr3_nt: TGTGCCTGGAAGGGGAGTGGGACGCAGTATTTT

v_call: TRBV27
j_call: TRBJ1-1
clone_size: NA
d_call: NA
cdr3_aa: CASSRAMGSTEAFF
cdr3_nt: TGTGCCAGCAGTAGAGCGATGGGTTCCACTGAAGCTTTCTTT

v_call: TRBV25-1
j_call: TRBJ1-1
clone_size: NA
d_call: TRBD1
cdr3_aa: CASSDPGQGLNTEAFF
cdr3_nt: TGTGCCAGCAGTGACCCGGGACAGGGTTTGAACACTGAAGCTTTCTTT

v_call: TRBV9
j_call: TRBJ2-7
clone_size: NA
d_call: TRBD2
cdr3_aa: CASSTTSGTQQYF
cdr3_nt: TGTGCCAGCAGCACGACTAGCGGCACGCAGCAGTACTTC

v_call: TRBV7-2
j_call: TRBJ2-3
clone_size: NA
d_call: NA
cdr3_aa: CASSPTSGTFTDTQYF
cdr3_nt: TGTGCCAGCAGCCCCACCAGCGGGACATTCACAGATACGCAGTATTTT

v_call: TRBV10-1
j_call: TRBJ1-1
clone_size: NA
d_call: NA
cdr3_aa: CASSESGNTEAFF
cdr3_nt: TGCGCCAGCAGTGAGTCGGGGAACACTGAAGCTTTCTTT

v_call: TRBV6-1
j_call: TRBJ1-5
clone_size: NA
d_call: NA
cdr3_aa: CASSESGGYQPQHF
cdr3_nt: TGTGCCAGCAGTGAGAGTGGGGGCTATCAGCCCCAGCATTTT

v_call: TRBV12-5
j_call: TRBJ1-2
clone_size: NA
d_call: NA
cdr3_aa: CASGSPDSDYGYTF
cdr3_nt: TGTGCTAGTGGTTCCCCGGACAGCGACTATGGCTACACCTTC

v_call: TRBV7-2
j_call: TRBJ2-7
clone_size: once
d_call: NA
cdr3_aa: CASSLTAGSYEQYF
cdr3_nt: TGTGCCAGCAGCTTAACGGCGGGTAGCTACGAGCAGTACTTC

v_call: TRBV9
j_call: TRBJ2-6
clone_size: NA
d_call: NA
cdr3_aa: CASSGVLGSGANVLTF
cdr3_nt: TGTGCCAGCAGCGGTGTTCTGGGCTCTGGGGCCAACGTCCTGACTTTC

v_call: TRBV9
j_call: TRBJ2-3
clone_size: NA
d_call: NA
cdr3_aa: CASSVSGRDTQYF
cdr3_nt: TGTGCCAGCAGCGTATCGGGGAGAGATACGCAGTATTTT

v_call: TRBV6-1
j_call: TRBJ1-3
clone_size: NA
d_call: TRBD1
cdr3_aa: CASSTGTGAGNTIYF
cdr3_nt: TGTGCCAGCAGCACCGGGACAGGGGCCGGAAACACCATATATTTT

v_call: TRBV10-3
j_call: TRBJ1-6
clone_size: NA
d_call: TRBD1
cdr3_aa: CAISESPGQGYNSPLHF
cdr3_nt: TGTGCCATCAGTGAGTCTCCTGGACAGGGCTATAATTCACCCCTCCACTTT

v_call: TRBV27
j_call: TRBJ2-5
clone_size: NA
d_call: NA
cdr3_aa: CASSLLGGGETQYF
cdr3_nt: TGTGCCAGCAGTCTCCTTGGGGGCGGGGAGACCCAGTACTTC

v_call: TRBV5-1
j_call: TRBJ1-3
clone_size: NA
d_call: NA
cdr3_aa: CASSLEGFANTIYF
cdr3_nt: TGCGCCAGCAGCTTGGAGGGTTTTGCAAACACCATATATTTT

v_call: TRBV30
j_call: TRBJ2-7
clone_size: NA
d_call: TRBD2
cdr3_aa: CAWKRGKGYEQYF
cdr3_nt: TGTGCCTGGAAGCGGGGTAAAGGCTACGAGCAGTACTTC

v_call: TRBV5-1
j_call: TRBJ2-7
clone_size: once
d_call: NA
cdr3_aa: CASSLGRAYEQYF
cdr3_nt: TGCGCCAGCAGCTTGGGCAGGGCCTACGAGCAGTACTTC

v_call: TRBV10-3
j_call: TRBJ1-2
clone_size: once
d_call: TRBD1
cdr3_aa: CAISETLGQATNYGYTF
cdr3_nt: TGTGCCATCAGTGAGACCCTTGGACAGGCAACAAACTATGGCTACACCTTC

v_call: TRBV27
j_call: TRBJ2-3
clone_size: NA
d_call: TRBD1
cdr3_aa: CASSLGQGRTDTQYF
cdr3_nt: TGTGCCAGCAGTTTAGGACAGGGGCGCACAGATACGCAGTATTTT

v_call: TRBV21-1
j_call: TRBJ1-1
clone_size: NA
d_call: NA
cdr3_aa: CASGLNTEAFF
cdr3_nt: TGTGCCAGCGGACTGAACACTGAAGCTTTCTTT

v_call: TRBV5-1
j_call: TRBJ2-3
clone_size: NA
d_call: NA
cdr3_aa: CASSLVRGATDTQYF
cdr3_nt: TGCGCCAGCAGCTTGGTTCGGGGGGCGACAGATACGCAGTATTTT

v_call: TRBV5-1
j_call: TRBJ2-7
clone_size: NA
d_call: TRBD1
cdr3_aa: CASSFPVPGTAYEQYF
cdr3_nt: TGCGCCAGCAGCTTTCCTGTTCCCGGGACAGCCTACGAGCAGTACTTC

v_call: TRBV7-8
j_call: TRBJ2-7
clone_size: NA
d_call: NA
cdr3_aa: CASSLVGGGAGFFEQYF
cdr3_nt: TGTGCCAGCAGCTTAGTGGGTGGCGGAGCAGGGTTTTTCGAGCAGTACTTC

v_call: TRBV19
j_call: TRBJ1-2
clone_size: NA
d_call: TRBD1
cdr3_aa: CASSIATGKSSYGYTF
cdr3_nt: TGTGCCAGTAGTATCGCGACAGGGAAGTCAAGCTATGGCTACACCTTC

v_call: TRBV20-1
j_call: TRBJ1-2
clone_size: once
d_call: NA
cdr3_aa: CSAPTGYGYTF
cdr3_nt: TGCAGTGCCCCTACTGGATATGGCTACACCTTC

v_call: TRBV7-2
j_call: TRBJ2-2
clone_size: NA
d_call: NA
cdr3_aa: CASSRDRSNTGELFF
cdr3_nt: TGTGCCAGCAGCCGGGACCGATCGAACACCGGGGAGCTGTTTTTT

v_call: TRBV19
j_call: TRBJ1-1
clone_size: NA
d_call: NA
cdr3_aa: CASSPRGGYTEAFF
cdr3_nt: TGTGCCAGTAGTCCCAGGGGAGGATACACTGAAGCTTTCTTT

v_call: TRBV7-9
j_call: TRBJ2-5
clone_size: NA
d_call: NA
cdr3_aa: CASSLIRGVPARQETQYF
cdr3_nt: TGTGCCAGCAGCTTAATACGAGGGGTCCCCGCACGGCAGGAGACCCAGTACTTC

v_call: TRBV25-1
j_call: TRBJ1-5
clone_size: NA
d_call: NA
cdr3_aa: CASSLGDGPQGHF
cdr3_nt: TGTGCCAGCAGCCTAGGAGACGGACCACAGGGGCATTTT

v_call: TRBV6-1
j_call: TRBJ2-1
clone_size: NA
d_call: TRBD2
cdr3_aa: CASSESGPWEGQFF
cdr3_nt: TGTGCCAGCAGTGAATCAGGCCCATGGGAGGGGCAGTTCTTC

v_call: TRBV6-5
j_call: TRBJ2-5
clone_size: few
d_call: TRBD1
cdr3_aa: CASTGQGGETQYF
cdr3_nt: TGTGCCAGCACAGGACAGGGGGGAGAGACCCAGTACTTC

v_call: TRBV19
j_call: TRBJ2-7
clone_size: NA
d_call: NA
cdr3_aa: CASSIMADTSSYEQYF
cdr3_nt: TGTGCCAGTAGTATAATGGCGGATACTAGCTCCTACGAGCAGTACTTC

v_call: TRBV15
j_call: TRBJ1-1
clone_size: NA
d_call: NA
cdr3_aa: CATSSPGVHTEAFF
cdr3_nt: TGTGCCACCAGCAGCCCGGGGGTCCACACTGAAGCTTTCTTT

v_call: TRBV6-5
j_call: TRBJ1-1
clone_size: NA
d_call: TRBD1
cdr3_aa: CASSSRTGSAFF
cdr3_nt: TGTGCCAGCAGTTCCAGGACAGGGAGTGCTTTCTTT

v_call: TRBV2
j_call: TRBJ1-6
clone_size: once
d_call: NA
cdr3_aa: CASSWDNPPLHF
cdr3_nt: TGTGCCAGCAGTTGGGACAACCCACCCCTCCACTTT

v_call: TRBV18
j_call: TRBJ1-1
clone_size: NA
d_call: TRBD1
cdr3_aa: CASSLSPGTANTEAFF
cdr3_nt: TGTGCCAGCTCACTGAGCCCCGGGACAGCGAACACTGAAGCTTTCTTT

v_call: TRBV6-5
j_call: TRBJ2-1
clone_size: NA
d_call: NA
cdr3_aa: CASRPQPNSYNEQFF
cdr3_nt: TGTGCCAGCAGACCCCAGCCAAACTCCTACAATGAGCAGTTCTTC

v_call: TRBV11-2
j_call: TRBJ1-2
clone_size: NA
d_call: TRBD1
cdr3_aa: CASSPGQTDGYTF
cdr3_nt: TGTGCCAGCAGCCCGGGACAGACTGACGGCTACACCTTC

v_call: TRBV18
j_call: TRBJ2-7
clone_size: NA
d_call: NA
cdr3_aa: CASSPLDATGTYEQYF
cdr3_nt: TGTGCCAGCTCACCACTTGATGCCACAGGGACCTACGAGCAGTACTTC

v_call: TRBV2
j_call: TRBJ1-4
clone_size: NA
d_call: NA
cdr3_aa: CASSARVGNKLFF
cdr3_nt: TGTGCCAGCAGTGCCCGGGTGGGGAATAAACTGTTTTTT

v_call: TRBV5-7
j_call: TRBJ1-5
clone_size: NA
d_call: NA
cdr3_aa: CASSLGRRDNQPQHF
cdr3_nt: TGTGCCAGCAGCTTGGGGCGCAGGGACAATCAGCCCCAGCATTTT

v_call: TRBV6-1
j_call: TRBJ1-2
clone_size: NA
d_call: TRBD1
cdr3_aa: CASSGQGVGYTF
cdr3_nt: TGTGCCAGCAGTGGACAGGGAGTCGGCTACACCTTC

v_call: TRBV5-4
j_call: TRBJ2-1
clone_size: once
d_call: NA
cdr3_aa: CASSFTDGNEQFF
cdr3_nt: TGTGCCAGCAGCTTCACCGATGGGAATGAGCAGTTCTTC

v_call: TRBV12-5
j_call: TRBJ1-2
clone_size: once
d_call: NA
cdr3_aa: CASGPEISFYGYTF
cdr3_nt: TGTGCTAGTGGGCCCGAAATATCCTTCTATGGCTACACCTTC

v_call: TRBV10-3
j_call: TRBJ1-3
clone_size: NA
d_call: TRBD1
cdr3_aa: CAIGTGGNTIYF
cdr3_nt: TGTGCCATCGGGACAGGGGGAAACACCATATATTTT

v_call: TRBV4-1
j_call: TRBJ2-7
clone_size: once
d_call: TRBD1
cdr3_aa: CASSQFPGQGSSGSYEQYF
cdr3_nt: TGCGCCAGCAGCCAATTTCCGGGACAGGGTAGTTCGGGATCCTACGAGCAGTACTTC